Each of the 21 T cell receptor beta chains below was sequenced from the same sample in a study of beta chain features in type 1 diabetes. Their target antigens are unknown. All of the isolated RNA was reverse transcribed, so expressed TCRB transcripts were sequenced. TCRdb keeps only in-frame clones here, not all; method: immunoSEQ multiplex PCR. Altogether about 260,000 clones are present, 24% being singletons, with the ten largest covering 0.012%. General study points: People with Type 1 diabetes carried modestly yet significantly shorter TCRB CDR3s in all four CD4+ subsets.

Sample: naive CD4+ T cells from blood. These receptors were taken from a woman aged 25 to 45 with type 1 diabetes.

In regard to this clone: Within the sample, other DNA sequences also encode this same CDR3. The rearrangement links TRBV20-1 to TRBJ2-7; D not resolved. Trimming took off 6 bases at V and 4 bases at J, with 10 bases between the two ends. This CDR3 contains 11 residues. Germline V gene lookup returns CDR1 DFQATT and CDR2 SNEGSKA (reference sequence). CDR3 sequence: CSARSGYEQYF. In DNA, the CDR3 is TGCAGTGCCCGGAGTGGTTACGAGCAGTACTTC.

Notes on this clone: A clone one base away is much larger, so this may be a read error. The chain combines TRBV11-3 with TRBJ2-5; D is unresolved. This CDR3 spans 11 amino acids. Germline assignment: CDR1 SGHNT and CDR2 YENEEA. The V end was cut by 5 bases, the J end by 5 bases, with 6 bases between. The CDR3, as DNA: TGTGCCAGCAGCCGAGCGGAGACCCAGTACTTC. This encodes CASSRAETQYF. Complete variable domain (other parts from reference TRBV11-3 and TRBJ2-5): EAGVVQSPRYKIIEKKQPVAFWCNPISGHNTLYWYLQNLGQGPELLIRYENEEAVDDSQLPKDRFSAERLKGVDSTLKIQPAELGDSAVYLCASSRAETQYFGPGTRLLVL.

The chain couples TRBV27 to TRBJ1-2; D unclear. The CDR3 covers 13 residues. V was clipped by 3 bases and J by 7 bases, with 12 bases between them. Germline CDR1 reads MNHEY; CDR2 reads SMNVEV (reference sequence). CDR3 nucleotide sequence: TGTGCCAGCAGTTTTCGGGAGCGGGGTGGCTACACCTTC. It is translated as CASSFRERGGYTF.

This chain links TRBV4-1 with TRBJ2-1; 9 nucleotides agree with TRBD2. Per germline, CDR1 MGHRA and CDR2 YSYEKL. The CDR3 runs to 17 residues. V lost 0 bases and J lost 7; bases outside the gene matches: 10. CDR3 nucleotides: TGCGCCAGCAGCCAAGATGGTCAGTCTAGCGGGGAGAATGAGCAGTTCTTC. Translating it yields CASSQDGQSSGENEQFF.

In its sample, this clone was seen a few times. The chain uses TRBV7-9 and TRBJ1-1; D is perhaps TRBD1 (6 bases). The CDR3 consists of 14 residues. Trimming removed 0 bases at V and 3 bases at J, with 8 bases between. Germline lookup yields CDR1 SEHNR and CDR2 FQNEAQ (reference sequence). CDR3 amino acids: CASSLAGAYTEAFF. The CDR3 bases are TGTGCCAGCAGCTTAGCGGGGGCCTACACTGAAGCTTTCTTT.

The V gene is TRBV9, the J gene TRBJ2-2; a possible D gene is TRBD1 (6 bases). Germline V gives CDR1 SGDLS, CDR2 YYNGEE. CDR3 length equals 15 residues. Trimming left V 7 bases short and J 2 bases short, with 15 bases between. CDR3 in amino acids: CASRQAATNTGELFF. As DNA, the CDR3 is TGTGCCAGCCGACAGGCGGCTACCAACACCGGGGAGCTGTTTTTT.

This clone was recorded a few times. The chain employs TRBV7-2 and TRBJ2-5, with D tentatively TRBD1 (5 bases). CDR3 length: 14 amino acids. Germline-derived CDR1 and CDR2 are SGHTA and FQGNSA. V was shortened by 1 base and J by 4 bases, with 10 bases between the two germline ends. The CDR3 loop is CASSLGGRRETQYF. The CDR3 coding sequence is TGTGCCAGCAGCTTAGGGGGCAGGAGAGAGACCCAGTACTTC.

The rearrangement joins TRBV5-1 to TRBJ2-3; tentatively, D is TRBD1 (5 bases). Germline values: CDR1 SGHRS, CDR2 YFSETQ. Trimming left V 4 bases short and J 2 bases short, with 11 bases between. The CDR3 length is 14 residues. The CDR3 bases are TGCGCCAGCAGCACCCAGGGCGACACAGATACGCAGTATTTT. Its translation: CASSTQGDTDTQYF.

This clone was picked up a small number of times. The rearrangement joins TRBV30 to TRBJ2-5; 9 bases are shared with TRBD2. Germline V gene data show CDR1 as GTSNPN and CDR2 as SVGIG (reference sequence). The CDR3 totals 13 residues. The CDR3 reads CAAGGTGWETQYF. The CDR3 nucleotides read TGTGCTGCGGGGGGGACGGGCTGGGAGACCCAGTACTTC.

The genes are TRBV30 and TRBJ1-4; D might be TRBD1 (6 bases). This CDR3 is 13 amino acids long. The V end lost 3 bases, the J end lost 10 bases, and 15 bases lay between the germline ends. Germline V CDR1 and CDR2: GTSNPN, SVGIG (reference sequence). CDR3 sequence: CAWRPGEFGKLFF. The DNA of the CDR3 is TGTGCCTGGAGGCCAGGGGAATTCGGAAAACTGTTTTTT.

The V and J genes are TRBV25-1 and TRBJ2-7; D is unresolved. The germline V gene encodes CDR1 MGHDK and CDR2 SYGVNS. The V end was cut by 9 bases, the J end by 2 bases, with 8 bases between. The CDR3 contains 11 residues. The CDR3 sequence is CASTDTYEQYF. In nucleotides, the CDR3 is TGTGCCAGTACCGACACCTACGAGCAGTACTTC.

This clone was seen only once. The gene calls are TRBV5-1 and TRBJ1-5, with 9 bases aligning to TRBD1. Germline assignment: CDR1 SGHRS and CDR2 YFSETQ. V lost 7 bases to trimming and J lost 3 bases; unmatched junction nucleotides: 5. The CDR3 is 14 residues long. CDR3 region: CASSEQGANQPQHF. The CDR3, as DNA: TGCGCCAGCTCCGAACAGGGGGCCAATCAGCCCCAGCATTTT.

This clone was found a few times. The rearrangement joins TRBV5-1 to TRBJ2-3, with D tentatively TRBD2 (5 bases). Trimming stripped 0 bases from V and 1 base from J, with 9 bases between. This CDR3 region has 15 residues. Germline assignment: CDR1 SGHRS and CDR2 YFSETQ. This CDR3 reads CASSLAAARTDTQYF. DNA for the CDR3: TGCGCCAGCAGCTTGGCAGCGGCGCGCACAGATACGCAGTATTTT.

V usage is TRBV29-1 and J usage is TRBJ2-1, with D perhaps TRBD1 (6 bases). The CDR3 has 13 amino acids. Germline V lookup: CDR1 SQVTM, CDR2 ANQGSEA. Between the trimmed V and J ends, which lost 5 bases and 4 bases, there was a span of 12 bases. CDR3 sequence reads: CSVRQGPYNEQFF. The CDR3 DNA is TGCAGCGTTCGGCAGGGGCCATACAATGAGCAGTTCTTC.

The V gene is TRBV29-1, the J gene TRBJ1-2; the match to TRBD1 covers 10 bases. Germline V gene lookup returns CDR1 SQVTM and CDR2 ANQGSEA. Trimming took 4 bases from V and 8 from J; bases not matched to a gene: 7. CDR3 length: 13 residues. The CDR3 protein is CSVVGQGGHGYTF. CDR3 bases: TGCAGCGTTGTAGGACAGGGGGGTCACGGCTACACCTTC.

This rearrangement joins TRBV18 to TRBJ2-7; 9 positions match TRBD1. The trim removed 3 bases at V and 6 bases at J, leaving 6 bases unmatched. The CDR3 is made up of 14 amino acids. CDR1 KGHSH and CDR2 LQKENI come from the germline V gene. The CDR3 DNA reads as TGTGCCAGCTCACCCTGGGACAGGGACCGCGAGCAGTACTTC. Residues: CASSPWDRDREQYF.

This clone appeared a few times. This chain joins TRBV23-1 and TRBJ2-5, with D possibly being TRBD2 (6 bases). TRBV23-1 is given ORF status, its function remaining uncertain. V was cut by 4 bases and J by 0 bases, with 18 bases left in between. This CDR3 is 17 amino acids long. The CDR3 spells CASSRHRVAVYQETQYF. In nucleotides, the CDR3 is TGCGCCAGCAGTCGACATCGGGTAGCGGTATACCAAGAGACCCAGTACTTC.

The CDR3 sequence is CASSSGRTEAFF. CDR3 nucleotide sequence: TGTGCCAGCAGTTCAGGGCGCACTGAAGCTTTCTTT. The gene calls are TRBV6-6 and TRBJ1-1, with a tentative D call TRBD1 (5 bases). Deletions cut 4 bases from V and 4 bases from J, with 7 bases between. Germline values: CDR1 MNHNY, CDR2 SVGAGI (reference sequence). CDR3 size: 12 residues.

This clone was detected a few times. The chain links TRBV15 to TRBJ2-7; 7 bases agree with TRBD2. CDR3 length: 13 amino acids. J gave up 4 bases and V 6 bases, and 6 bases lay outside the gene matches. Germline CDR1 LNHNV, CDR2 YYDKDF (reference sequence). In DNA form, the CDR3 reads TGTGCCACCAGTCGGGAGGCCAGGTACGAGCAGTACTTC. Translated, it gives CATSREARYEQYF.

The V and J genes are TRBV2 and TRBJ2-1; possibly TRBD2 for D (7 bases). The CDR3 runs 12 residues. In germline, CDR1 is SNHLY, CDR2 FYNNEI. Trimming shortened V by 10 bases and J by 10 bases, and 17 bases separated the two germline ends. The CDR3 here is CATRGGGLEQFF. The CDR3 bases are TGTGCCACCCGAGGGGGGGGCTTGGAGCAGTTCTTC. Full variable domain (missing parts from reference TRBV2 and TRBJ2-1): EPEVTQTPSHQVTQMGQEVILRCVPISNHLYFYWYRQILGQKVEFLVSFYNNEISEKSEIFDDQFSVERPDGSNFTLKIRSTKLEDSAMYFCATRGGGLEQFFGPGTRLTVL.

The chain links TRBV5-1 to TRBJ1-1; TRBD1 matches 9 bases. The ends lost 1 base at V and 1 base at J; junction bases unmatched: 2. The CDR3 consists of 15 residues. CDR1 SGHRS and CDR2 YFSETQ come from the germline V gene. As DNA, the CDR3 is TGCGCCAGCAGCTTGCGGACAGGGGCGAACACTGAAGCTTTCTTT. Its protein product is CASSLRTGANTEAFF.